The clone carrying this TCR beta chain was counted a few times. The blood sample predates any ophthalmopathy symptoms, coming from first hyperthyroidism diagnosis. The source of the sample is a study of T cells in Graves' hyperthyroidism and ophthalmopathy. This CDR3 region has 13 residues. Trimming removed 6 bases at V and 7 bases at J, with 13 bases between. Per the germline V gene, CDR1 is MNHNS and CDR2 is SASEGT. The TCR beta CDR3 regions underwent amplification using RNA transcripts as the source. Initially, a first-round RT-PCR of the TCR CDR3 employed the HTBI primer set. One entry per CDR3 protein, called by TCRdb with MiXCR from the multiplex PCR reads. The top ten clones hold about 20% of a sample with roughly 380,000 distinct CDR3 sequences, roughly 14% of them seen once.

This clonotype was obtained from a man aged 25-45 years with Graves' hyperthyroidism that later progressed to Graves' ophthalmopathy. The chain couples TRBV6-1 to TRBJ2-1, with D unresolved. The sequencing sample was made of blood. The CDR3 DNA reads as TGTGCCAGCAGCCCCTTTAGGAGAAATGAGCAGTTCTTC. Amino acids: CASSPFRRNEQFF.